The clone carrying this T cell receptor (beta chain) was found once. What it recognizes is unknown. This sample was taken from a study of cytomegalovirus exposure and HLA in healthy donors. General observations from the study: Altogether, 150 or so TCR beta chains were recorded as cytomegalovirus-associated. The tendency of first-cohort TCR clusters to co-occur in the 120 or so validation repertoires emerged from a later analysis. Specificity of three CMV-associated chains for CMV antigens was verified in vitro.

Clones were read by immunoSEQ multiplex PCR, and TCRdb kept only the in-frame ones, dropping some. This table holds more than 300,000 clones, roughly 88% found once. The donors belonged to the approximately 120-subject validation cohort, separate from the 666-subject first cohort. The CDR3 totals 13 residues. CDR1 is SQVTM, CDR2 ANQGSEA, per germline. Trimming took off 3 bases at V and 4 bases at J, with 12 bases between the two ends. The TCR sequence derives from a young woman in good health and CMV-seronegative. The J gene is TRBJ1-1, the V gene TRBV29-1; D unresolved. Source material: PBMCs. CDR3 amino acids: CSVDVGGGTEAFF. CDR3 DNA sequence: TGCAGCGTTGACGTTGGCGGTGGCACTGAAGCTTTCTTT.